This TCR beta chain is drawn from a study of CD8 T cells in Susac syndrome. Multiple sclerosis controls were treatment-naive patients with stable or active relapsing-remitting disease. Negative isolation was used for CD8+ and CD4+ T cells, and FACS enrichment was applied to TEMRA cells. The germline CDR1 and CDR2 sequences are SNHLY and FYNNEI. Trimming cost V 0 bases and J 7 bases, with 16 bases left between them. This CDR3 has 16 residues. cDNA came from roughly 0.53 to 1 ug RNA primed by random hexamers. TCRdb reprocessed the immunoSEQ multiplex PCR reads via MiXCR and lists one record per CDR3 protein. The sample carries some 450,000 distinct CDR3 sequences, approximately 85% recorded once.

The sample was CD8+ T cells from PBMCs. V gene TRBV2 combines with J gene TRBJ1-5, with D perhaps matching TRBD1 (6 bases). The TCR was taken from a human donor with multiple sclerosis. The CDR3 bases are TGTGCCAGCAGTGAAGCTTTGGGGGGCTCGAGACAGCCCCAGCATTTT. Translated, it gives CASSEALGGSRQPQHF.